This T cell receptor beta chain was captured by sequencing in a study of glioma-infiltrating T cells after dendritic cell vaccination (dated by TCRdb to 2016 to 2018). The study in broad terms: Of the roughly 15 glioblastoma patients in the cohort, all drawn from Phase I and II dendritic cell vaccination trials, 9 were newly diagnosed and 6 had recurrent disease. Autologous tumor lysate-pulsed dendritic cell vaccination was administered to the patients between the early 2000s and the early 2010s. The vaccine consisted of monocyte-derived dendritic cells cultured approximately seven days with IL-4 and GM-CSF, then pulsed overnight with autologous tumor lysate. Each patient was given three intradermal dendritic cell vaccine injections, spaced two weeks apart, in the arm below the axilla. Deep sequencing of TCR beta CDR3 regions was used to quantify tumor-infiltrating lymphocyte content and compare tumor and blood repertoires in dendritic cell-vaccinated glioblastoma patients. Survival after dendritic cell vaccination was correlated with TCR sequencing metrics, such as TIL content and the overlap between tumor and blood repertoires.

TCRB CDR3 regions were amplified from 2 ug genomic DNA, or all available DNA if less, using the immunoSEQ assay. For multiplex PCR, 60 forward primers for TCR V beta segments and 13 reverse primers for J beta segments were used. To estimate reads per starting template, synthetic control templates were spiked into each sample at limiting dilution. Sequencing produced 87 bp reads on the Illumina HiSeq System. As for how the authors treated the data: To remove PCR and sequencing errors, closely related sequences were merged with a nearest neighbor algorithm. TCR overlap was defined as the percentage of unique tumor TCR beta sequences that were also present in the same patient's peripheral blood. TCRdb stores this immuneACCESS table with in-frame sequences only. Part of the clones is absent; in the studies checked, under half of the shortfall reflects unresolved V genes, and no reason is known for the rest. The DNA was the basis for D and trimming; V, J and clone size are from that table. In this sample the table shows 72,000 or so clones, over 75% of which occur a single time. The ten largest account for about 2.2% of the sample.

Broader findings and caveats from the paper: The three-group TCR overlap response model was described as speculative and requiring prospective validation. The cohort was small and heterogeneous, only a few patients had full blood and tumor sets, and even fewer had initial-recurrent tumor pairs. TCR clonality showed no direct relationship with survival, which suggests that a diverse polyclonal response may be important. Higher estimated pretreatment TIL content predicted longer time to progression and overall survival after dendritic cell vaccination.

The CDR3 measures 16 amino acids from cysteine to phenylalanine. Only CDR3 DNA remains: 48 bases, in frame from the first base. CDR1 and CDR2, looked up from the germline V gene, are LGHNA and YNFKEQ. Deletion took 4 bases off V and 4 bases off J, with a span of 17 bases between the germline ends. On this clone: Which antigen it targets is not known. There are no base qualities to consult, and no much larger clone falls within one base.

This sample's time point label indicates: after dendritic cell vaccination, including at tumor progression/relapse. Patients were selected on the basis of adequate residual fresh-frozen tumor tissue and more than two years of available survival data. None of the glioblastoma patients carried an isocitrate dehydrogenase mutation, although molecular status otherwise varied. PBMC were collected before vaccination, two weeks after the third vaccination, and at tumor progression when it occurred. Genomic DNA was extracted with the Qiagen DNeasy Blood extraction Kit. This chain joins TRBV4-2 to TRBJ1-3; matching of 5 bases hints at TRBD1 as the D gene. This TCR came from a human donor with glioblastoma. Sequenced here: blood, sampled after dendritic cell vaccination. The encoded CDR3 is CASSPVTDSVGNTIYF. The bases read TGTGCCAGCAGCCCAGTGACAGACTCTGTGGGAAACACCATATATTTT.